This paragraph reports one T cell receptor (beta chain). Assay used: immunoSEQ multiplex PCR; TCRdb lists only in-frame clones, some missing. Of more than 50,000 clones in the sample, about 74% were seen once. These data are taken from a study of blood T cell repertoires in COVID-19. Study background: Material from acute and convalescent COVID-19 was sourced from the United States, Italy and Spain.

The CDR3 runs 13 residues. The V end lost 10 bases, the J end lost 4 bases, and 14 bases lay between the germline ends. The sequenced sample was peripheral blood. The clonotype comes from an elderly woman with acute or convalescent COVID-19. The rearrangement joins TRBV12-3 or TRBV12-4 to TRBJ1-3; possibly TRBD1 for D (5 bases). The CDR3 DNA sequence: TGTGCCACGTCAGGCAGGGTAGGAAACACCATATATTTT. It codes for CATSGRVGNTIYF.